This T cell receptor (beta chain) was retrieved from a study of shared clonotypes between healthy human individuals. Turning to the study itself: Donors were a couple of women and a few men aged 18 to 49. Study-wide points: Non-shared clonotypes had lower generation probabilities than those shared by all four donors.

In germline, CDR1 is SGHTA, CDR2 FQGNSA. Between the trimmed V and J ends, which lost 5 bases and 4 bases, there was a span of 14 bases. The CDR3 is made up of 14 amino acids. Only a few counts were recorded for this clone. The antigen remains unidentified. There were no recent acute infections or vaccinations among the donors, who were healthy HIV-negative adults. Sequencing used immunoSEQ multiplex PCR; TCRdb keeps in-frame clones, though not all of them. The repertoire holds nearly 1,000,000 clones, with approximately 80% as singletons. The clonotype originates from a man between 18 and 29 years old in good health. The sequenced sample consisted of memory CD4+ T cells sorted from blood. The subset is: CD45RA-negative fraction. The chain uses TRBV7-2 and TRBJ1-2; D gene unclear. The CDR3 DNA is TGTGCCAGCAGCCCCCGGACTGCCCCCTATGGCTACACCTTC. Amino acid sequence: CASSPRTAPYGYTF. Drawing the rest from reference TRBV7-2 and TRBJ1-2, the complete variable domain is GAGVSQSPSNKVTEKGKDVELRCDPISGHTALYWYRQSLGQGLEFLIYFQGNSAPDKSGLPSDRFSAERTGGSVSTLTIQRTQQEDSAVYLCASSPRTAPYGYTFGSGTRLTVV.